Following are 22 T cell receptor beta chains from one sample sequenced in a study of glioma-infiltrating T cells. Amplification of TCR alpha and beta CDR3 regions from RNA used iRepertoire nested multiplex PCR. TCRdb recomputed calls from the multiplex PCR reads with MiXCR, one row per CDR3 protein. The table records 150,000 to 200,000 distinct CDR3 sequences, over 30% of them present only once. Source material: glioma tissue, nonneoplastic brain tissue, or PBMCs (not recorded which). The receptors here all came from a human donor with low-grade glioma or glioblastoma, undergoing nonglioma brain surgery, or in good health (not recorded which).

The chain carries TRBV3-1 and TRBJ2-4; D tentatively fits TRBD1 or TRBD2 (5 bases each). The CDR3 runs 13 residues. Germline CDR1 is LGHDT and CDR2 is YNNKEL (reference sequence). V lost 4 bases, J lost 6 bases, and 10 bases lay in between. The CDR3 loop reads CASSLPGPNIQYF. DNA for the CDR3: TGTGCCAGCAGCCTGCCGGGACCAAACATTCAGTACTTC.

This clonotype occurred many times. The chain recombines TRBV6-1 with TRBJ1-1; unclear D gene. Germline V CDR1 and CDR2: MNHNS, SASEGT. Trimming cost V 7 bases and J 8 bases, with 20 bases left between them. The CDR3 length is 14 residues. The CDR3 sequence: CASTAPGRAGEAFF. For the CDR3, the DNA is TGTGCCAGCACTGCTCCGGGTAGGGCGGGGGAAGCTTTCTTT.

This chain uses TRBV5-4 with TRBJ2-2, with D unclear. V was trimmed by 0 bases and J by 5 bases, leaving 8 bases between them. The CDR3 totals 14 residues. Germline V gene data show CDR1 as SGHNT and CDR2 as YYREEE (reference sequence). The CDR3 spells CASSLDAATGELFF. DNA for the CDR3: TGTGCCAGCAGCTTGGACGCCGCTACCGGGGAGCTGTTTTTT. Supplemented by reference TRBV5-4 and TRBJ2-2, the full variable domain reads ETGVTQSPTHLIKTRGQQVTLRCSSQSGHNTVSWYQQALGQGPQFIFQYYREEENGRGNFPPRFSGLQFPNYSSELNVNALELDDSALYLCASSLDAATGELFFGEGSRLTVL.

This clonotype was recorded at least ten times. The chain joins TRBV7-6 to TRBJ2-7, with D tentatively TRBD1 or TRBD2 (6 bases each). V gave up 1 base and J gave up 3 bases, with 13 bases separating them. This CDR3 is built from 15 residues. Germline lookup yields CDR1 SGHVS and CDR2 FNYEAQ. The CDR3 nucleotides are TGTGCCAGCAGCTTAGTAGGGGGGACCCTCTACGAGCAGTACTTC. Translated: CASSLVGGTLYEQYF.

The rearrangement links TRBV7-3 to TRBJ1-1; possibly TRBD1 for D (6 bases). The V gene lost 5 bases and the J gene lost 2 bases, with 18 bases spanning the gap. Germline CDR1 SGHTA, CDR2 FQGTGA. This CDR3 has 16 amino acids. CDR3 DNA: TGTGCCAGCAGCCAATCGGTCAGGGGACAAAACACTGAAGCTTTCTTT. This gives the protein CASSQSVRGQNTEAFF.

Turning to this clonotype: A much bigger clone sits one base away, suggesting this may be a read error. The chain recombines TRBV5-1 with TRBJ1-2, with D possibly being TRBD1 (5 bases). From germline, CDR1 is SGHRS and CDR2 YFSETQ. The CDR3 has 13 residues. CDR3 in amino acids: CASTPEGSYDYTF. In DNA, the CDR3 is TGCGCCAGCACCCCAGAGGGGTCCTATGACTACACCTTC.

This clonotype appeared many times. The chain recombines TRBV6-6 with TRBJ2-1; 13 bases are a match to TRBD2. Germline lookup yields CDR1 MNHNY and CDR2 SVGAGI (reference sequence). V was pared by 0 bases and J by 6 bases, with 2 bases of the junction left unmatched. The CDR3 contains 16 residues. In nucleotides, the CDR3 is TGTGCCAGCAGTTACTCGGGACTAGCGGGAACCAATGAGCAGTTCTTC. This sequence encodes CASSYSGLAGTNEQFF.

The CDR3: CASSQDVAGGPDTQYF. CDR3 coding DNA: TGCGCCAGCAGCCAAGACGTAGCGGGAGGGCCTGATACGCAGTATTTT. This sequence joins TRBV4-1 and TRBJ2-3; 11 bases are a match to TRBD2. CDR1 is MGHRA and CDR2 is YSYEKL in the germline V gene. The CDR3 is 16 residues long. V was clipped by 0 bases and J by 6 bases; unmatched bases: 5.

This clonotype was seen at least ten times. This chain connects TRBV6-2 or TRBV6-3 to TRBJ2-7, with D perhaps given as TRBD1 or TRBD2 (5 bases each). The V end was cut by 4 bases, the J end by 1 base, with 11 bases between. This CDR3 has 14 amino acids. From germline, CDR1 is MNHEY and CDR2 SVGEGT. As DNA, the CDR3 is TGTGCCAGCAGTTCCCGGGACCCATCCTACGAGCAGTACTTC. Amino acid sequence: CASSSRDPSYEQYF.

This clonotype was counted many times. The CDR3 is CASSPGGATEAFF. DNA for the CDR3: TGTGCCAGCTCTCCCGGGGGGGCCACTGAAGCTTTCTTT. V is TRBV6-1 and J is TRBJ1-1, with D perhaps matching TRBD1 (6 bases). V lost 8 bases to trimming and J lost 4 bases, with 14 bases between them. The CDR3 spans 13 residues. Germline CDR1 MNHNS, CDR2 SASEGT.

This clonotype was observed at least ten times. The chain uses TRBV10-3 and TRBJ2-3; D is tentatively TRBD1 or TRBD2 (5 bases each). CDR1 and CDR2 (germline): ENHRY, SYGVKD. V shed 3 bases and J shed 6 bases, with 10 bases lying between them. The CDR3 has 13 amino acids. CDR3 coding DNA: TGTGCCATCAGTGAATCTGGGACGGATACGCAGTATTTT. Amino acid sequence: CAISESGTDTQYF.

This clonotype was recorded many times. The chain carries TRBV6-1 and TRBJ2-7; 7 nucleotides agree with TRBD1. V shed 8 bases, J shed 2 bases, and the junction held 12 bases outside the gene matches. Germline-derived CDR1 and CDR2 are MNHNS and SASEGT. This CDR3 is built from 15 residues. CDR3 in amino acids: CASRYPQGTTYEQYF. The CDR3 DNA reads as TGTGCCAGCCGCTATCCACAGGGGACGACCTACGAGCAGTACTTC.

Ten or more counts support this clonotype. The chain is built from TRBV20-1 and TRBJ2-1, with 10 bases lining up with TRBD2. From germline, CDR1 is DFQATT and CDR2 SNEGSKA (reference sequence). CDR3 length equals 15 residues. V shed 6 bases, J shed 6 bases, and the junction held 11 bases outside the gene matches. The CDR3 DNA sequence: TGCAGTGCCGCCAAACCTAGCGGGAGCACCAATGAGCAGTTCTTC. It is translated as CSAAKPSGSTNEQFF.

On this clonotype: Sequence at one end of the junction differs from germline and may be a read error. The chain couples TRBV20-1 to TRBJ2-5; 11 bases are a match to TRBD2. This CDR3 has 18 residues. Germline values: CDR1 DFQATT, CDR2 SNEGSKA (reference sequence). CDR3 sequence (DNA): TGCAGTGCTAGAGGTAGACTAGCGGGAAACGTCGGGGGAGAGACCCAGCACTTC. Its translation is CSARGRLAGNVGGETQHF.

This clonotype was seen a handful of times. V usage is TRBV19 and J usage is TRBJ2-1; the D is unclear. The CDR3 consists of 14 residues. Germline values: CDR1 LNHDA, CDR2 SQIVND (reference sequence). The V end was cut by 3 bases, the J end by 7 bases, with 13 bases between. CDR3 sequence reads: CASSIDGSENEQFF. The CDR3 region has the DNA TGTGCCAGTAGTATTGATGGGTCGGAGAATGAGCAGTTCTTC.

This clonotype was counted many times. The rearrangement joins TRBV6-1 to TRBJ1-4, with 10 bases aligning to TRBD1. Losses at the gene ends were 4 bases for V and 5 bases for J; bases not matched to a gene: 7. Germline-derived CDR1 and CDR2 are MNHNS and SASEGT. This CDR3 contains 16 residues. In DNA, the CDR3 is TGTGCCAGCAGTGGGAGGAGGACAGGGGGGAATGAAAAACTGTTTTTT. It translates to CASSGRRTGGNEKLFF.

In this sample, this clonotype turned up many times. The J gene is TRBJ2-3, the V gene TRBV7-2, with D maybe TRBD2 (6 bases). Trimming took off 6 bases at V and 3 bases at J, with 16 bases between the two ends. This CDR3 is 15 amino acids long. Per germline, CDR1 SGHTA and CDR2 FQGNSA. The CDR3: CASRGHGRGTDTQYF. The CDR3, as DNA: TGTGCCAGCAGGGGGCACGGGAGAGGTACAGATACGCAGTATTTT.

At least ten counts were recorded for this clonotype. V usage is TRBV6-2 or TRBV6-3 and J usage is TRBJ1-6; no clear D. Between the trimmed V and J ends, which lost 7 bases and 7 bases, there was a span of 14 bases. CDR3 size: 14 residues. Germline V gene lookup returns CDR1 MNHEY and CDR2 SVGEGT. This chain's CDR3 is CASTEHGLNSPLHF. Written as DNA, the CDR3 is TGTGCCAGCACCGAACATGGACTCAATTCACCCCTCCACTTT.

In its sample, this clonotype was seen many times. This chain joins TRBV6-2 or TRBV6-3 and TRBJ2-5; D is ambiguous. The CDR3 is 13 amino acids. The germline gives CDR1 MNHEY, CDR2 SVGEGT. V was shortened by 2 bases and J by 8 bases, with 12 bases between the two germline ends. The DNA of the CDR3 is TGTGCCAGCAGTTACGGAATTGATATAACCCAGTACTTC. Translated, it gives CASSYGIDITQYF.

V gene TRBV12-3 or TRBV12-4 combines with J gene TRBJ2-3, with 12 bases matching TRBD1. V shed 3 bases and J 7 bases; nucleotides not matched to a gene: 11. The CDR3 has 17 residues. The CDR3 protein is CASSFAIPGQGANTQYF. In DNA form, the CDR3 reads TGTGCCAGCAGTTTTGCGATACCGGGACAGGGGGCTAATACGCAGTATTTT.

Details on this clonotype: Because the CDR3 is missing its conserved closing phenylalanine or tryptophan, this is likely a read error. The chain joins TRBV6-5 to TRBJ1-1; D possibly corresponds to TRBD1 (5 bases). Germline V gene data show CDR1 as MNHEY and CDR2 as SVGAGI. This CDR3 region has 14 residues. Trimming left V 7 bases short and J 2 bases short, with 14 bases between. The CDR3 loop is CASTGRRDNTEAFV. The CDR3 region has the DNA TGTGCCAGCACTGGGCGCAGGGATAACACTGAAGCTTTCGTT.

This clonotype has a count of ten or more. V gene TRBV25-1 combines with J gene TRBJ2-7; 8 nucleotides align to TRBD1. The germline V gene encodes CDR1 MGHDK and CDR2 SYGVNS. V was clipped by 4 bases and J by 4 bases; unmatched bases: 6. The CDR3 contains 14 residues. CDR3 DNA sequence: TGTGCCAGCAGTGCCTGGACAGGGCCGTACGAGCAGTACTTC. The encoded protein is CASSAWTGPYEQYF.